This T cell receptor (beta chain) came from a study of T cell clones after liver transplantation. Looking at the study overall: Blood was drawn pre-transplant, before withdrawal, and after full or failed withdrawal.

Thawed unstimulated PBMCs were FACS-sorted by CD3, CD4 and CD8 into two populations. The protocol was immunoSEQ multiplex PCR, while the TCRdb copy is restricted to in-frame clones and leaves out a portion. The table records more than 100,000 clones, approximately 79% of them present only once. From germline, CDR1 is SNHLY and CDR2 FYNNEI. The CDR3 contains 13 residues. J gave up 14 bases and V 8 bases, and 15 bases lay outside the gene matches. The receptor comes from a human patient who received a liver transplant. Some T cells may possibly be graft donor cells. The chain couples TRBV2 to TRBJ2-1; 7 bases match TRBD1. Sequencing was performed on CD4+ T cells from blood, taken approximately 43 months after liver transplant. Written as DNA, the CDR3 is TGTGCCAGCGCCAAAGAAAGGGGGCAAGAGAAGTTCTTC. It codes for CASAKERGQEKFF.